Shown below are 4 T cell receptor beta chains from a single sample sequenced in a study of blood T cell repertoires in COVID-19. Profiling relied on immunoSEQ multiplex PCR, and the TCRdb table lists in-frame clones only, not all of them. This table has about 280,000 clones, roughly nine tenths appearing once. Sequenced: peripheral blood. These receptors originate from a woman aged 25-40 years with COVID-19, enrolled during active disease.

The V gene is TRBV5-4, the J gene TRBJ1-4; 10 bases map to TRBD1. Germline CDR1 SGHNT, CDR2 YYREEE (reference sequence). The CDR3 sequence is 17 residues long. The V gene end was trimmed by 3 bases and the J gene end by 0 bases; junction bases not matched to a gene: 5. CDR3 sequence: CASSSGTGEPTNEKLFF. The CDR3 DNA sequence: TGTGCCAGCAGCTCCGGGACAGGGGAACCAACTAATGAAAAACTGTTTTTT.

In its sample, this clone was seen a few times. CDR3 in amino acids: CASSGREVAFF. Here the CDR3 DNA reads TGTGCCAGCAGTGGGAGGGAGGTAGCTTTCTTT. This chain links TRBV2 with TRBJ1-1; D not resolved. The CDR3 has 11 residues. V was trimmed by 4 bases and J by 10 bases, leaving 10 bases between them. CDR1 and CDR2 (germline): SNHLY, FYNNEI.

V is TRBV18 and J is TRBJ2-2; the D gene is possibly TRBD1 (6 bases). The germline V gene has CDR1 KGHSH and CDR2 LQKENI. The CDR3 runs 18 residues. The V gene lost 5 bases and the J gene lost 4 bases, with 23 bases spanning the gap. The CDR3 DNA reads as TGTGCCAGCTCAAGGACCCCGGGACATCCGCCGAGCACCGGGGAGCTGTTTTTT. Translating it yields CASSRTPGHPPSTGELFF.

The rearrangement uses TRBV7-9 and TRBJ2-5; TRBD1 is a possible D gene (5 bases). In germline, CDR1 is SEHNR, CDR2 FQNEAQ (reference sequence). Trimming took off 0 bases at V and 9 bases at J, with 14 bases between the two ends. This CDR3 region has 14 residues. This CDR3 is CASSLAAGLAAQYF. CDR3 in DNA: TGTGCCAGCAGCTTAGCAGCAGGGCTGGCGGCCCAGTACTTC.